These 30 T cell receptor beta chains came from one sample sequenced in a study of Graves' ophthalmopathy and Graves' hyperthyroidism. Investigators amplified TCR beta CDR3 regions from RNA transcripts. First-round RT-PCR with HTBI primers preceded a second-round multiplex PCR. TCRdb passed the multiplex PCR reads through MiXCR, listing each CDR3 protein once. The sample contains hundreds of thousands of distinct CDR3 sequences, roughly 21% of which appear only once. Material for sequencing was peripheral blood. The source of these receptors is a woman between 18 and 29 years old with stable Graves' hyperthyroidism.

This chain uses TRBV24-1 with TRBJ2-2; 9 nucleotides match TRBD1. V lost 12 bases, J lost 2 bases, and 6 bases stayed unmatched. The CDR3 covers 14 residues. Germline V gene sequence: CDR1 KGHDR, CDR2 SFDVKD. The CDR3 protein is CASADRGNTGELFF. Here the CDR3 DNA reads TGTGCCTCGGCGGACAGGGGAAACACCGGGGAGCTGTTTTTT.

Comments on this clonotype: A clone one base away is much larger, so this may be a read error. The rearrangement joins TRBV5-5 to TRBJ2-2, with D tentatively TRBD2 (5 bases). This CDR3 is built from 15 residues. In germline, CDR1 is SGHKS, CDR2 YYEKEE (reference sequence). CDR3 region: CASSLVVSHTGELCF. CDR3 nucleotides: TGTGCCAGCAGCTTGGTTGTGAGCCACACCGGGGAGCTGTGTTTT.

The chain uses TRBV5-1 and TRBJ2-5; 13 nucleotides agree with TRBD2. V shed 4 bases and J 5 bases; nucleotides not matched to a gene: 8. Germline V lookup: CDR1 SGHRS, CDR2 YFSETQ. The CDR3 consists of 16 residues. This CDR3 reads CASSHTSGRAAETQYF. In nucleotides, the CDR3 is TGCGCCAGCAGCCATACTAGCGGGAGGGCTGCGGAGACCCAGTACTTC.

This clonotype was counted ten times or more. This chain links TRBV12-3 or TRBV12-4 with TRBJ2-5; 8 nucleotides line up with TRBD2. Unmatched junction bases numbered 7, after V lost 5 bases and J lost 5 bases. CDR3 size: 14 residues. The CDR3 sequence is CASSAGLARETQYF. In nucleotides, the CDR3 is TGTGCCAGCAGTGCCGGACTAGCCCGGGAGACCCAGTACTTC.

This clonotype was found a few times. This rearrangement joins TRBV28 to TRBJ2-5; D tentatively reads TRBD1 or TRBD2 (5 bases each). Trimming shortened V by 5 bases and J by 1 base, and 23 bases separated the two germline ends. This CDR3 is built from 18 residues. CDR1 is MDHEN, CDR2 SYDVKM, per germline. CDR3 in DNA: TGTGCCAGCAGTCACCATTCGACGGGACCAGTTTCCCAAGAGACCCAGTACTTC. It translates to CASSHHSTGPVSQETQYF.

The chain uses TRBV28 and TRBJ1-5; 7 positions agree with TRBD1. In germline, CDR1 is MDHEN, CDR2 SYDVKM. The CDR3 length is 14 residues. V was clipped by 5 bases and J by 7 bases; unmatched bases: 8. This CDR3 reads CASSLDRVAQPQHF. The CDR3 nucleotides are TGTGCCAGCAGTCTTGACAGGGTCGCCCAGCCCCAGCATTTT. The whole variable domain, remainder taken from reference TRBV28 and TRBJ1-5, is DVKVTQSSRYLVKRTGEKVFLECVQDMDHENMFWYRQDPGLGLRLIYFSYDVKMKEKGDIPEGYSVSREKKERFSLILESASTNQTSMYLCASSLDRVAQPQHFGDGTRLSIL.

This clonotype was counted ten times or more. The genes are TRBV15 and TRBJ2-7, with D possibly TRBD2 on 7 matching bases. Germline V CDR1 and CDR2: LNHNV, YYDKDF (reference sequence). This CDR3 spans 15 amino acids. The V gene lost 4 bases and the J gene lost 1 base, with 14 bases spanning the gap. The CDR3 loop reads CATSNGLGGSYEQYF. CDR3 nucleotide sequence: TGTGCCACCAGCAACGGACTAGGGGGGTCCTACGAGCAGTACTTC.

This clonotype was seen many times. The V and J genes are TRBV30 and TRBJ1-2; unclear D gene. V lost 0 bases to trimming and J lost 5 bases, with 10 bases between them. The length of the CDR3 is 13 residues. Per germline, CDR1 GTSNPN and CDR2 SVGIG (reference sequence). CDR3 amino acids: CAWSVKAGYGYTF. In DNA form, the CDR3 reads TGTGCCTGGAGTGTAAAGGCCGGGTATGGCTACACCTTC.

The gene calls are TRBV12-3 or TRBV12-4 and TRBJ2-5, with TRBD1 identical over 9 bases. The CDR3 contains 16 residues. The trim removed 4 bases at V and 0 bases at J, leaving 6 bases unmatched. CDR3 nucleotides: TGTGCCAGCAGTTACGGGACAGGGTTGCACCAAGAGACCCAGTACTTC. Translation gives CASSYGTGLHQETQYF.

The V gene is TRBV28, the J gene TRBJ2-7; 9 nucleotides agree with TRBD1. The CDR3 sequence is 14 residues long. With V trimmed by 4 bases and J by 3 bases, 4 bases remained unmatched. The germline V gene encodes CDR1 MDHEN and CDR2 SYDVKM. The CDR3, as DNA: TGTGCCAGCAGTTGGACGGACAGGGGCTACGAGCAGTACTTC. Translation: CASSWTDRGYEQYF.

This clonotype showed up many times. The chain employs TRBV25-1 and TRBJ2-2, with 9 bases aligning to TRBD2. J lost 0 bases, V lost 3 bases, and 8 bases had no gene match. Germline CDR1 and CDR2: MGHDK and SYGVNS. This CDR3 is built from 18 residues. In nucleotides, the CDR3 is TGTGCCAGCAGTGATCTGGGCGGGAGGGCCTCGAACACCGGGGAGCTGTTTTTT. Translating it yields CASSDLGGRASNTGELFF.

At least ten counts were recorded for this clonotype. V usage is TRBV2 and J usage is TRBJ2-7, with D uncertain. This CDR3 is built from 13 residues. The germline V gene has CDR1 SNHLY and CDR2 FYNNEI. The V end lost 7 bases, the J end lost 3 bases, and 13 bases lay between the germline ends. The CDR3 loop reads CASNAPFIYEQYF. CDR3 coding DNA: TGTGCCAGCAACGCTCCCTTTATCTACGAGCAGTACTTC.

The table lists this clonotype with many counts. The chain carries TRBV2 and TRBJ1-2; D uncertain. The CDR3 sequence is 13 residues long. The V end was cut by 3 bases, the J end by 2 bases, with 7 bases between. The V gene's germline CDR1 is SNHLY and CDR2 FYNNEI. The DNA of the CDR3 is TGTGCCAGCAGTGAGGGCAGGAACTATGGCTACACCTTC. Amino acid sequence: CASSEGRNYGYTF.

The chain has TRBV11-2 and TRBJ1-1, with TRBD1 identical over 11 bases. The J segment lost 3 bases and the V segment lost 4 bases, leaving 10 bases of the junction unmatched. The CDR3 covers 17 residues. Germline V gene lookup returns CDR1 SGHAT and CDR2 FQNNGV. This CDR3 is CASSSRGQGAGDTEAFF. CDR3 coding DNA: TGTGCCAGCAGCTCCAGAGGACAGGGGGCTGGGGACACTGAAGCTTTCTTT.

This clonotype appeared many times. The rearrangement uses TRBV20-1 and TRBJ1-1, with no clear D. Germline CDR1 DFQATT, CDR2 SNEGSKA (reference sequence). With 3 bases removed from V and 4 bases from J, the gap between germline ends came to 12 bases. This CDR3 has 13 residues. The CDR3 loop reads CSASPVAGTEAFF. CDR3 DNA: TGCAGTGCTAGTCCGGTTGCGGGCACTGAAGCTTTCTTT.

A single count supports this clonotype. The J gene is TRBJ2-5, the V gene TRBV2; 12 nucleotides align to TRBD1. This CDR3 is 15 amino acids long. V gave up 6 bases and J gave up 5 bases; unmatched junction bases: 7. Germline V gene lookup returns CDR1 SNHLY and CDR2 FYNNEI. The CDR3 DNA reads TGTGCCAGCAGGGAGGGACAGGGGGCACGGGAGACCCAGTACTTC. Translation gives CASREGQGARETQYF.

This clonotype appeared many times. The chain couples TRBV2 to TRBJ1-1, with D perhaps matching TRBD1 (5 bases). Trimming removed 4 bases at V and 4 bases at J, with 28 bases between. Looked up from germline, CDR1 is SNHLY and CDR2 is FYNNEI. The CDR3 consists of 19 residues. CDR3 in amino acids: CASSGSRDAGTLEFTEAFF. The CDR3 DNA reads as TGTGCCAGCAGTGGGAGCCGGGACGCCGGAACCTTGGAATTCACTGAAGCTTTCTTT.

V is TRBV7-2 and J is TRBJ1-1; D gene unclear. The germline V gene has CDR1 SGHTA and CDR2 FQGNSA. V shed 5 bases and J shed 1 base, with 14 bases lying between them. CDR3 size: 15 residues. The DNA of the CDR3 is TGTGCCAGCAGCCGCCCAGGATCCGCGAACACTGAAGCTTTCTTT. Amino acids: CASSRPGSANTEAFF.

In this sample, this clonotype turned up many times. The V and J genes are TRBV7-2 and TRBJ2-7, with D tentatively TRBD1 or TRBD2 (6 bases each). The CDR3 totals 15 residues. Per the germline V gene, CDR1 is SGHTA and CDR2 is FQGNSA. Trimming cost V 1 base and J 6 bases, with 16 bases left between them. The CDR3 reads CASSLVGGSRREQYF. For the CDR3, the DNA is TGTGCCAGCAGCTTAGTAGGGGGGAGCCGGCGCGAGCAGTACTTC.

This clonotype came up a few times. This may come from a read error, since a much larger clone is one base off. The chain has TRBV30 and TRBJ2-5; either TRBD1 or TRBD2 may fit D (5 bases each). Looked up from germline, CDR1 is GTSNPN and CDR2 is SVGIG (reference sequence). V was shortened by 5 bases and J by 7 bases, with 14 bases between the two germline ends. The CDR3 sequence is 12 residues long. In DNA, the CDR3 is TGTGCCTGGGGGAGACAGAGAGGGACCCAGTACTTC. Protein: CAWGRQRGTQYF.

This clonotype was picked up many times. This chain connects TRBV15 to TRBJ2-1; 14 bases match TRBD2. The ends lost 3 bases at V and 7 bases at J; junction bases unmatched: 2. Germline CDR1 reads LNHNV; CDR2 reads YYDKDF (reference sequence). CDR3 length: 15 amino acids. CDR3 sequence reads: CATSSGTSGSNEQFF. In nucleotides, the CDR3 is TGTGCCACCAGCAGCGGGACTAGCGGGAGTAATGAGCAGTTCTTC.

The table lists this clonotype with many counts. The chain is built from TRBV12-3 or TRBV12-4 and TRBJ2-7, with D tentatively TRBD2 (8 bases). The CDR3 covers 17 residues. V lost 1 base and J lost 6, with 22 bases in between. In nucleotides, the CDR3 is TGTGCCAGCAGTTTAGACGCGGGACAGATAGCGGGAATCGAGCAGTACTTC. It yields the protein CASSLDAGQIAGIEQYF.

This clonotype appeared a few times. A read error may account for a junction end that differs from germline. CDR3 in DNA: TGTGCCAGCAGCCTATCTAGGGTCCAAGAGACCAAGTACTTC. It is translated as CASSLSRVQETKYF. The J gene is TRBJ2-5, the V gene TRBV5-5; no clear D. The CDR3 length is 14 residues. CDR1 is SGHKS, CDR2 YYEKEE, per germline (reference sequence).

V and J are TRBV4-1 and TRBJ1-6; unclear D gene. The CDR3 extends over 14 amino acids. Trimming took 1 base from V and 11 from J, leaving 12 bases between them. Germline V gene sequence: CDR1 MGHRA, CDR2 YSYEKL. The CDR3 protein is CASSQGARGPPLHF. The DNA for the CDR3 is TGCGCCAGCAGCCAAGGGGCCCGCGGGCCACCCCTCCACTTT.

In its sample, this clonotype was seen many times. The CDR3 is CASTSAPNTGELFF. CDR3 sequence (DNA): TGTGCCAGCACCTCGGCACCAAACACCGGGGAGCTGTTTTTT. V gene TRBV6-5 combines with J gene TRBJ2-2; no firm D call. CDR3 length: 14 residues. Trimming cost V 7 bases and J 2 bases, with 11 bases left between them. Germline V CDR1 and CDR2: MNHEY, SVGAGI.

V is TRBV9 and J is TRBJ2-7; TRBD1 matches at 7 bases. Germline-derived CDR1 and CDR2 are SGDLS and YYNGEE. Trimming cost V 0 bases and J 11 bases; bases outside gene matches: 8. The CDR3 is 13 residues long. The CDR3 is CASSVGDSDEEYF. CDR3 nucleotide sequence: TGTGCCAGCAGCGTAGGGGACAGCGATGAGGAGTACTTC.

This clonotype was counted ten times or more. The chain recombines TRBV25-1 with TRBJ2-7, with D perhaps TRBD1 (8 bases). Germline V gene sequence: CDR1 MGHDK, CDR2 SYGVNS. The ends were cut back, 3 bases at V and 4 bases at J, with 22 bases in the middle. The CDR3 sequence is 17 residues long. CDR3 DNA sequence: TGTGCCAGCAGTGAGCCCCTCCACACAGGGGGGGTTTACGAGCAGTACTTC. It is translated as CASSEPLHTGGVYEQYF.

This clonotype was observed many times. The rearrangement uses TRBV30 and TRBJ2-7; TRBD2 agrees at 7 bases. V was clipped by 8 bases and J by 4 bases; unmatched bases: 11. This CDR3 region has 13 residues. Per the germline V gene, CDR1 is GTSNPN and CDR2 is SVGIG (reference sequence). CDR3 loop: CAGTMGGIYEQYF. The CDR3 DNA is TGTGCCGGAACAATGGGGGGGATTTACGAGCAGTACTTC. Full variable domain (missing parts from reference TRBV30 and TRBJ2-7): SQTIHQWPATLVQPVGSPLSLECTVEGTSNPNLYWYRQAAGRGLQLLFYSVGIGQISSEVPQNLSASRPQDRQFILSSKKLLLSDSGFYLCAGTMGGIYEQYFGPGTRLTVT.

This clonotype was observed at least ten times. In DNA form, the CDR3 reads TGTGCCAGCACCCTTGATATTCTAGCCAAAAACATTCAGTACTTC. This sequence encodes CASTLDILAKNIQYF. The chain couples TRBV6-1 to TRBJ2-4; the D is unclear. Trimming left V 7 bases short and J 0 bases short, with 13 bases between. CDR1 and CDR2 (germline): MNHNS, SASEGT. CDR3 size: 15 residues.

This clonotype was seen many times. This chain joins TRBV2 and TRBJ1-2; the D is unclear. CDR1 and CDR2 (germline): SNHLY, FYNNEI. Deletions cut 3 bases from V and 4 bases from J, with 15 bases between. This CDR3 contains 15 residues. The CDR3 coding sequence is TGTGCCAGCAGTGAGTACAGTCCAAACCTCTATGGCTACACCTTC. Protein: CASSEYSPNLYGYTF.